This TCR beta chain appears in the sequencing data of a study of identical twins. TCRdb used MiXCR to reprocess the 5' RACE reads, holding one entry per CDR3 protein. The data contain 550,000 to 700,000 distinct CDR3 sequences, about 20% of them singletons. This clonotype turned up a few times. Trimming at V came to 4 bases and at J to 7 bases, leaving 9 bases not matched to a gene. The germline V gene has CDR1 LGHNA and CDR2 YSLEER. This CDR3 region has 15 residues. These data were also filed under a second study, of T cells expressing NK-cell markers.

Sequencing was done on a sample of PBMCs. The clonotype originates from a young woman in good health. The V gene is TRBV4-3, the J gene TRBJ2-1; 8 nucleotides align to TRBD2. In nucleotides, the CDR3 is TGCGCCAGCAGCCGAGGGACTAGTAGTATAAATGAGCAGTTCTTC. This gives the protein CASSRGTSSINEQFF.